This entry concerns a single T cell receptor (beta chain). This clonotype has ten or more counts. The specificity of this receptor is unknown. An end of the junction does not agree with germline; a read error may underlie this. The data were obtained in a study of early T cells in non-severe SARS-CoV-2 infection (dated by TCRdb to about 2021). With regard to the full study: TCR sequencing used bulk RNA from unsorted whole blood, so alpha and beta chains could not be paired. Paper-wide results and their limitations: VDJdb matching was skewed toward anti-spike CD8 responses and likely underestimated virus-specific expansions by missing private and CD4 specificities.

CDR3 length: 13 amino acids, cysteine to phenylalanine. CDR3 DNA only is kept here, 39 bases in frame from base 1. This was a case-control study nested in a cohort of healthcare workers in London, UK, who had nasopharyngeal swab PCR tests and blood samples taken every week. Healthcare workers were recruited during the week of the UK lockdown, between 23 and 31 March 2020, and followed weekly for up to 16 weeks. Receptor libraries were prepared by 5' RACE. Instrument used: NextSeq 500. To correct for sequencing error and PCR bias, the TCR library protocol tagged individual cDNA molecules with unique molecular identifiers. TCR alpha and beta chains were both sequenced, and the abundances of alpha and beta sequences in each sample were closely correlated with each other. The paper's processing steps were these. Decombinator V4 was used to annotate the V gene, J gene and CDR3 of the TCR sequences. TCRs were defined as expanded if a significant change between any two time points was detected under a Poisson model with p below 0.0001. TCR abundances were normalised to the total number of TCRs sequenced per sample and were expressed as counts per million. MAIT TCRs were defined by TRAV1-2 paired with TRAJ12, TRAJ20 or TRAJ33, and iNKT TCRs by TRAV10 paired with TRAJ18. VDJdb, accessed 1 November 2021, was searched for CMV, EBV and SARS-CoV-2 annotated TCRs, excluding TCRs annotated for multiple antigens. TCRdb applied fastp at Q25 and MiXCR to the public reads, then kept only in-frame beta chains. Rows with a matching CDR3 protein are joined into one entry that keeps the most common DNA and genes. Here the V and J calls rest on TCRdb's processing, not on the authors' analysis. For this sample the table gives 70,000 to 75,000 distinct CDR3 sequences, of which about an eighth were detected only once. Clones ranked in the top ten supply about an eighth of the sample.

The chain is made from TRBV12-3 or TRBV12-4 and TRBJ2-3; no D gene is confidently identified. Sequenced: whole blood. The TCR comes from an adult who was a healthcare worker with PCR-confirmed SARS-CoV-2 infection or an uninfected control (not recorded which). The bases are TGTGCCAGCAGCTTAGTCTCCACAGATACGCAGTATTTT. Translation gives CASSLVSTDTQYF.